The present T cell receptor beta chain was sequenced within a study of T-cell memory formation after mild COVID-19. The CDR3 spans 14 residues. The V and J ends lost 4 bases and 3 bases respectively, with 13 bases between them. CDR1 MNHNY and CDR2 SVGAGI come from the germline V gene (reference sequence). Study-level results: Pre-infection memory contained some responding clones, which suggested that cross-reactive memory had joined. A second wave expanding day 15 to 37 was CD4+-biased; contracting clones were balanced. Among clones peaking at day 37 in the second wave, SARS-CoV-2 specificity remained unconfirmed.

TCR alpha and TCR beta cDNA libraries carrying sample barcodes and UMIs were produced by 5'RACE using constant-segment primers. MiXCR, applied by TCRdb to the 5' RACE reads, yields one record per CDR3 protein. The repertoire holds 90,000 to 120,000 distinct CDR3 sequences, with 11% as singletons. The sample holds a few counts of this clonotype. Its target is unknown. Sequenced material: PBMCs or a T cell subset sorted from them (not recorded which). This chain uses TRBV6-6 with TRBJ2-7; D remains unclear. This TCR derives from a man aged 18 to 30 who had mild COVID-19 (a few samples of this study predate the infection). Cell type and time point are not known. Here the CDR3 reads CASSSPDLHYEQYF. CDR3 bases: TGTGCCAGCAGTTCGCCCGACTTACACTACGAGCAGTACTTC.